This T cell receptor (beta chain) was obtained from a study of blood T cells in healthy people across ages. A note on this clonotype: The antigen is undetermined.

Trimming shortened V by 6 bases and J by 1 base, and 13 bases separated the two germline ends. CDR3 length: 15 residues. Germline-derived CDR1 and CDR2 are LGHDT and YNNKEL (reference sequence). Ranging in age from about 6 to 95, the donors were healthy Caucasian individuals from Russia. PCR was performed a second time for 7 to 11 cycles using a sample-barcoded 5' primer and a J-beta primer mix. TCRdb re-called the 5' RACE reads through MiXCR, storing one row per CDR3 protein. The table has about 640,000 distinct CDR3 sequences, under 70% seen once. General study findings and limits: Unknown donor CMV status possibly confounded expanded clonotype changes. Across the age range, TCR beta diversity per million T cells fell in a roughly linear way. Estimates of total diversity, which came from one million sequenced T cells, were considered to be underestimates.

This sequence was found in a man aged 55 to 70 in good health. The chain combines TRBV3-1 with TRBJ2-4; a weak D match, TRBD2 (5 bases). Material for sequencing was blood. CDR3: CASSTTSGAKNIQYF. The CDR3 nucleotides read TGTGCCAGCAGTACCACCTCGGGGGCCAAAAACATTCAGTACTTC.